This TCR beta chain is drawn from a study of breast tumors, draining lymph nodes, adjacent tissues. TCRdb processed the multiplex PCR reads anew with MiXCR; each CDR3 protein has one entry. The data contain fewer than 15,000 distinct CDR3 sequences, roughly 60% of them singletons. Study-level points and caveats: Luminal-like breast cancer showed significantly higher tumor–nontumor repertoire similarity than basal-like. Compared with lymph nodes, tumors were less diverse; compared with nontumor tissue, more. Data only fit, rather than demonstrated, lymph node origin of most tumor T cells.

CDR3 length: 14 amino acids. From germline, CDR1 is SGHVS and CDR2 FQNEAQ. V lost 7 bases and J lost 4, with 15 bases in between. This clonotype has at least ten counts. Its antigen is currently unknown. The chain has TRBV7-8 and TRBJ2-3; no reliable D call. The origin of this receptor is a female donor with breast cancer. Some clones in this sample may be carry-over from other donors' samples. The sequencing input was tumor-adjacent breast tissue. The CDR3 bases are TGTGCCAGCACCCCTACTACAGCAGCAGATACGCAGTATTTT. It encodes CASTPTTAADTQYF.